The source of this TCR beta chain is a study of control samples from healthy donors and cancer patients. The assay was immunoSEQ multiplex PCR, and TCRdb's table has in-frame clones only and misses some. Seen here are more than 85,000 clones, approximately 90% observed once, and the top ten hold around 4%. The CDR3 extends over 13 amino acids. V was pared by 5 bases and J by 6 bases, with 13 bases between. The rearrangement links TRBV12-3 or TRBV12-4 to TRBJ1-1; D not certain. This sequence was found in a woman aged 60-75 years with lung cancer. The sample comprised PBMCs. The CDR3 here is CASSSSLVAEAFF. The DNA for the CDR3 is TGTGCCAGCAGTAGCAGCCTCGTCGCTGAAGCTTTCTTT.